This T cell receptor (beta chain) was captured in a study of T cell changes during pregnancy in multiple sclerosis. Using immunoSEQ multiplex PCR, the repertoire was profiled, and TCRdb retains in-frame clones only, with some absent. Here the sample spans approximately 64,000 clones, around 93% being singletons. This CDR3 spans 13 amino acids. The V end lost 8 bases, the J end lost 2 bases, and 10 bases lay between the germline ends. CDR1 MDHEN and CDR2 SYDVKM come from the germline V gene. The receptor was derived from a female donor with multiple sclerosis, enrolled in a pregnancy study. The sample was peripheral blood, taken in the first trimester of pregnancy. This chain uses TRBV28 with TRBJ1-5; no clear D. The CDR3 coding sequence is TGTGCCAGCGGCTGGGCCCGCAATCAGCCCCAGCATTTT. It is translated as CASGWARNQPQHF. The full variable domain, in which reference TRBV28 and TRBJ1-5 provide the parts outside the CDR3, is DVKVTQSSRYLVKRTGEKVFLECVQDMDHENMFWYRQDPGLGLRLIYFSYDVKMKEKGDIPEGYSVSREKKERFSLILESASTNQTSMYLCASGWARNQPQHFGDGTRLSIL.